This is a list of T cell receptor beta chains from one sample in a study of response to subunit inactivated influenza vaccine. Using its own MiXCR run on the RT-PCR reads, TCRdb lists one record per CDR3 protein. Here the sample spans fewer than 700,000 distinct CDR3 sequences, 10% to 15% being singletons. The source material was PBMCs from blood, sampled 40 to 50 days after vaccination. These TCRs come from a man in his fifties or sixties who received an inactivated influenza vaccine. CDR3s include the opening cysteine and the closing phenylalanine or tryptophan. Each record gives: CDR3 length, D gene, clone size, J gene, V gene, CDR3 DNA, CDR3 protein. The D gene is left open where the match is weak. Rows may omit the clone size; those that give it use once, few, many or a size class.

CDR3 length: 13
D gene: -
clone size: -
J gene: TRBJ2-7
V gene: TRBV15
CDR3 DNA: TGTGCCACCAGGGGCGCGGAACTCTACGAGCAGTACTTC
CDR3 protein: CATRGAELYEQYF

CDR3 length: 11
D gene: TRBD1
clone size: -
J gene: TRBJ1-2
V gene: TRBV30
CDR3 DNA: TGTGCCTTCCAAGGGGGCTGGGTCTACACCTTC
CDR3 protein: CAFQGGWVYTF

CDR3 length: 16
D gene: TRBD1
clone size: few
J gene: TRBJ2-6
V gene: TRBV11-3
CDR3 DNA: TGTGCCAGCAGCCCAGGGGGTGTACCGGGTGGCAACGTCCTGACTTTC
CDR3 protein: CASSPGGVPGGNVLTF

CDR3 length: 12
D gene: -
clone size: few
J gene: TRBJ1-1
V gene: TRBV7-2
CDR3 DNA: TGTGCCAGCAGCTTAGATCTCCTGAGAGCTTTCTTT
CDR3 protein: CASSLDLLRAFF

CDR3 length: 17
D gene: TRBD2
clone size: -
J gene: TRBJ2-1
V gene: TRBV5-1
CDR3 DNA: TGCGCCAGCAGCTTAGGAAGGCGGGGGAGCTCCTACAATGAGCAGTTCTTC
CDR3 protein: CASSLGRRGSSYNEQFF

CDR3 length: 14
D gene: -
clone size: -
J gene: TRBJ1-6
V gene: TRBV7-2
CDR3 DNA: TGTGCCAGCAGCTCAAGTCCTAATAAGGGCCCCCTCCACTTT
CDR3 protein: CASSSSPNKGPLHF

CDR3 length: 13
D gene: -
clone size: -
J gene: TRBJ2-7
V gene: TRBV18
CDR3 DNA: TGTGCCAGCTCCCCCGACAGGCACGGCGAGCAGTACTTC
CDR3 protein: CASSPDRHGEQYF

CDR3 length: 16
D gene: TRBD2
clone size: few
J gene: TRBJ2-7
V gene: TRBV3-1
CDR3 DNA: TGTGCCAGCAGCCAAGGACTAGCGGGACCGTCCTACGAGCAGTACTTC
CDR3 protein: CASSQGLAGPSYEQYF

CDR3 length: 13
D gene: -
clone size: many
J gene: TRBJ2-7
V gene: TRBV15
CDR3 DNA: TGTGCCACCAGCAGCGGACGGGTCTACGAGCAGTACTTC
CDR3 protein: CATSSGRVYEQYF

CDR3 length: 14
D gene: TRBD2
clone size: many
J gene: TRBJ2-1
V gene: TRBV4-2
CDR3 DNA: TGTGCCAGCAGCCAGGACGAGAGGGGACTAGCGCAGTTCTTC
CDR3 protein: CASSQDERGLAQFF

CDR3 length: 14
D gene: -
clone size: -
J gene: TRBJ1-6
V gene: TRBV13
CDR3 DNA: TGTGCCAGCAGCGCCTCGGGGAACAATTCACCCCTCCACTTT
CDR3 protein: CASSASGNNSPLHF

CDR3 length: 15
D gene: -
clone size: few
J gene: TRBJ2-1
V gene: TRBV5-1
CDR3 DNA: TGCGCCAGCAGCTTGGACGCGGTAGCGGTGAATGAGCAGTTCTTC
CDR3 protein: CASSLDAVAVNEQFF

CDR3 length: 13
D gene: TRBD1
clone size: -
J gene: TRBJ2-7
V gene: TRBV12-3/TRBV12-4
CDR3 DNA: TGTGCCAGCAGAAAGACAGGGCCCTACGAGCAGTACTTC
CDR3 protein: CASRKTGPYEQYF

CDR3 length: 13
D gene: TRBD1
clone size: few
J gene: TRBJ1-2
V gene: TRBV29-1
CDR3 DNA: TGCAGCGTTGCTTACAGGGGGAAGTTTGGCTACACCTTC
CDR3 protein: CSVAYRGKFGYTF

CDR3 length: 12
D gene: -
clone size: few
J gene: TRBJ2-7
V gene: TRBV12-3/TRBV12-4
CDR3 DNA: TGTGCCAGCGGGACATCCGGTTTCGAGCAGTACTTC
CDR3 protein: CASGTSGFEQYF

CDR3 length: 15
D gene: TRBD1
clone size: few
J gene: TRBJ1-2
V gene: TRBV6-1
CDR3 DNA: TGTGCCAGCAGTAATTTCCGGGACAGATACTATGGCTACACCTTC
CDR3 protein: CASSNFRDRYYGYTF

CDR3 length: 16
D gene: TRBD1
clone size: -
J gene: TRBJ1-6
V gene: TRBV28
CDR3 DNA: TGTGCCAGCAGTTCTCCGGGACAGCCGACTGGTTCACCCCTCCACTTT
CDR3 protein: CASSSPGQPTGSPLHF

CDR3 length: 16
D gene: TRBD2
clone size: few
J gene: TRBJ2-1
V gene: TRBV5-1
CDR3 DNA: TGCGCCAGCAGCCCCCCGACTAGCGGGCATTACAATGAGCAGTTCTTC
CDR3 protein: CASSPPTSGHYNEQFF

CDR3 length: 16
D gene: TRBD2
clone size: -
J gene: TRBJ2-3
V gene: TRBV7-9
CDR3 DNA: TGTGCCAGCATCAAGACACTAGCGGGAGAGCCAGATACGCAGTATTTT
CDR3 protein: CASIKTLAGEPDTQYF

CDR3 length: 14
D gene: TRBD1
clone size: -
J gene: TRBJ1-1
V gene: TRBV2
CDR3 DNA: TGTGCCAGCAGTGTGGGGGGGACAGGGGGGAAGGCTTTCTTT
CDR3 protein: CASSVGGTGGKAFF

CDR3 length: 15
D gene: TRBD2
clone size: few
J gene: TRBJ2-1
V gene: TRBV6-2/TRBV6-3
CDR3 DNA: TGTGCCAGCAGCGGACTAGCGGGAGGGCTTGGTGAGCAGTTCTTC
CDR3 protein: CASSGLAGGLGEQFF

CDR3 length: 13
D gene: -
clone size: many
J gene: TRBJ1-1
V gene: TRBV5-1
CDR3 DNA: TGCGCCAGCAGGTCGACAGGGAACACTGAAGCTTTCTTT
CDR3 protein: CASRSTGNTEAFF

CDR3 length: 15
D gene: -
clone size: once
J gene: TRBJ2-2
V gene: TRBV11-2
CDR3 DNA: TGTGCCAGCAGCTTATTTTCTACTACGACCGGGGAGCTGTTTTTT
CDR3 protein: CASSLFSTTTGELFF

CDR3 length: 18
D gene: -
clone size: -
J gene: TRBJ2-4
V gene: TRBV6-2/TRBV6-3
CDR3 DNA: TGTGCCAGCAGTTTTTCCACGCGGGGCCCGCTAGCCAAAAACATTCAGTACTTC
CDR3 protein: CASSFSTRGPLAKNIQYF